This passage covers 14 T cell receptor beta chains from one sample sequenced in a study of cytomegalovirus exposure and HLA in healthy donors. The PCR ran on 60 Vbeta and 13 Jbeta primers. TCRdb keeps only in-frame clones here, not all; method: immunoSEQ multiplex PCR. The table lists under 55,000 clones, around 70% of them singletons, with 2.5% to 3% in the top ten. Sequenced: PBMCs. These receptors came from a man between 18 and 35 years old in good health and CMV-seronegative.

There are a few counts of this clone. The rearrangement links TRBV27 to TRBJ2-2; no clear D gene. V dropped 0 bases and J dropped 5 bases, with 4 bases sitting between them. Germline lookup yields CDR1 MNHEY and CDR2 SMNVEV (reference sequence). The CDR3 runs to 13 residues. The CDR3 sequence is CASSLSVTGELFF. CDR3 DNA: TGTGCCAGCAGTTTATCCGTAACCGGGGAGCTGTTTTTT.

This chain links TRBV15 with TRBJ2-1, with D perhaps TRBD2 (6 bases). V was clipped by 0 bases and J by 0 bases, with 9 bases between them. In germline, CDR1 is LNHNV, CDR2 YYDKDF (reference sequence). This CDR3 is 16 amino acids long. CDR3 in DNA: TGTGCCACCAGCAGAGATCGGGGGAGCTCCTACAATGAGCAGTTCTTC. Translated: CATSRDRGSSYNEQFF.

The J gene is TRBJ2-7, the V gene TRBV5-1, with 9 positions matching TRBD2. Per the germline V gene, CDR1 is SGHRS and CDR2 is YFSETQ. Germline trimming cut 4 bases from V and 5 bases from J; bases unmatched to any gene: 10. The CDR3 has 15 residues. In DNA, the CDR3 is TGCGCCAGCAGCCCAGGGGGACTAGCTATCCACGAGCAGTACTTC. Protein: CASSPGGLAIHEQYF.

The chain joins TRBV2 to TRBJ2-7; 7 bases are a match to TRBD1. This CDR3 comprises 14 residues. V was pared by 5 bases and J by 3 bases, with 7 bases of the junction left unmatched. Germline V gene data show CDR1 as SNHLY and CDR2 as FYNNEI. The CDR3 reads CASSSGTANYEQYF. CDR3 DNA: TGTGCCAGCAGTTCCGGGACAGCGAACTACGAGCAGTACTTC.

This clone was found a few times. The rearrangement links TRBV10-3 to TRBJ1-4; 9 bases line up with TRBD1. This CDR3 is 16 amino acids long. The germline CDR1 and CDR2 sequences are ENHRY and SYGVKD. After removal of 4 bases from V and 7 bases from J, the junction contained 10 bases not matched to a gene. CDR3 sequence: CAISAVGTGRSEKLFF. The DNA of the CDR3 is TGTGCCATCAGTGCCGTAGGGACAGGGAGGAGTGAAAAACTGTTTTTT.

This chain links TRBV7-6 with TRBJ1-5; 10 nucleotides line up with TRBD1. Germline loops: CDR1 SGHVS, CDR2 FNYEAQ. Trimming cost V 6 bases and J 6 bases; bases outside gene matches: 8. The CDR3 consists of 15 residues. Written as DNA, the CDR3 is TGTGCCAGCAGTCTAGGGACAGGGGTGGCTCAGCCCCAGCATTTT. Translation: CASSLGTGVAQPQHF. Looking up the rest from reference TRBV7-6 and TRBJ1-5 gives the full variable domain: GAGVSQSPRYKVTKRGQDVALRCDPISGHVSLYWYRQALGQGPEFLTYFNYEAQQDKSGLPNDRFSAERPEGSISTLTIQRTEQRDSAMYRCASSLGTGVAQPQHFGDGTRLSIL.

CDR3 sequence reads: CSVDIGSQGRAFF. The CDR3 nucleotides read TGCAGCGTTGACATCGGAAGCCAGGGTAGGGCTTTCTTT. The chain joins TRBV29-1 to TRBJ1-1; D possibly corresponds to TRBD1 (5 bases). Trimming cost V 3 bases and J 11 bases, with 19 bases left between them. CDR1 is SQVTM and CDR2 is ANQGSEA in the germline V gene. CDR3 length: 13 residues.

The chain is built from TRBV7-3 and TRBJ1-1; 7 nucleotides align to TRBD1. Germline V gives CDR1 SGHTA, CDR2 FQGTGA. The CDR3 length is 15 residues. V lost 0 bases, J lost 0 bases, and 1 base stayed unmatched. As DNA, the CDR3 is TGTGCCAGCAGCTTAACGGGACAGATGAACACTGAAGCTTTCTTT. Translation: CASSLTGQMNTEAFF.

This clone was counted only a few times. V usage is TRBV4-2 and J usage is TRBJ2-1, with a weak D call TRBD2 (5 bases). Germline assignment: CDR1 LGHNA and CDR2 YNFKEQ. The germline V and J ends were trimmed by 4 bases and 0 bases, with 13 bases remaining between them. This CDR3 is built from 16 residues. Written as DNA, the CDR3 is TGTGCCAGCAGCCTTCAAGCGGAGTTCTCCTACAATGAGCAGTTCTTC. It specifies CASSLQAEFSYNEQFF.

The CDR3 region has the DNA TGTGCCAGCAGCTTGACAGGGATCGGGGCCAACGTCCTGACTTTC. Translation: CASSLTGIGANVLTF. V is TRBV5-8 and J is TRBJ2-6; D possibly corresponds to TRBD1 (6 bases). V lost 1 base and J lost 4, with 9 bases in between. The CDR3 is 15 residues long. Germline CDR1 reads SGHTS; CDR2 reads YDEGEE.

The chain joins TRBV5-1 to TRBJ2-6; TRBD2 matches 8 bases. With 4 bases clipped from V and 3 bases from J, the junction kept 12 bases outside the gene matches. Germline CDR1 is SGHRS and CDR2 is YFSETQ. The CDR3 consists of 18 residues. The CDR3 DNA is TGCGCCAGCAGCCTAGGTATTGCGGGAGGAGGTGGGGCCAACGTCCTGACTTTC. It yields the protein CASSLGIAGGGGANVLTF.

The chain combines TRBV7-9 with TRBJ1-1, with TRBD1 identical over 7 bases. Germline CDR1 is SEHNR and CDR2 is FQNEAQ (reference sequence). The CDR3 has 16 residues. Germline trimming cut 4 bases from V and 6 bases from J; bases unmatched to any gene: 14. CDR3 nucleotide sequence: TGTGCCAGCAGCTCGGACTTAGACAGGGAAAGGGCTGAAGCTTTCTTT. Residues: CASSSDLDRERAEAFF.

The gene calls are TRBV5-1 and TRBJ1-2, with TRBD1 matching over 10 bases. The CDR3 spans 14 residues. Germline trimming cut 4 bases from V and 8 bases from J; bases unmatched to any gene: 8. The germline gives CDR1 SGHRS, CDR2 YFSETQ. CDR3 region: CASSTGQGVGGYTF. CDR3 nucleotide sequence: TGCGCCAGCAGCACTGGACAGGGGGTTGGGGGCTACACCTTC. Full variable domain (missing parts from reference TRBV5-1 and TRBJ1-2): KAGVTQTPRYLIKTRGQQVTLSCSPISGHRSVSWYQQTPGQGLQFLFEYFSETQRNKGNFPGRFSGRQFSNSRSEMNVSTLELGDSALYLCASSTGQGVGGYTFGSGTRLTVV.

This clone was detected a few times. For the CDR3, the DNA is TGCGCCAGCAGCCAAGATCCACAGGGGGCGATCTATGGCTACACCTTC. Translation: CASSQDPQGAIYGYTF. This rearrangement joins TRBV4-3 to TRBJ1-2; 9 bases agree with TRBD1. V lost 0 bases and J lost 4; bases outside the gene matches: 6. The CDR3 loop spans 16 amino acids. CDR1 and CDR2 (germline): LGHNA, YSLEER.